This T cell receptor (beta chain) derives from a study of T cell responses to AZD1222 COVID-19 vaccine (dated by TCRdb to about 2021). About the investigation overall: TCR sequencing covered approximately 230 trial participants: about 210 given two doses of AZD1222 and approximately 26 given two doses of MenACWY control vaccine. Trial participants were enrolled by age into 18-55, 56-69 and 70-plus year subgroups, with roughly 160, 29 and 62 TCR-sequenced participants respectively. General conclusions and limits of the study: The whole spike protein was spanned by vaccine-associated CD4 TCRs, and dominant responses were seen in regions 160-218 and 743-854. Participants were mostly white British and included more females than males, and it was suggested by the authors that clonal diversity may have been underestimated. Spike-specific TCR breadth and depth rose significantly after two AZD1222 doses compared with day 0 and with MenACWY recipients. Because no day 14 peak-response samples were available, repertoires were characterized only after the peak T cell response. The 56-69-year group was small, and its depth increase did not reach significance, likely because of low power. Conclusions about previously exposed vaccinees are limited, since just a handful of AZD1222 recipients were seropositive for SARS-CoV-2 at baseline. Reportedly, almost half of the unique spike-specific TCRs recognized epitopes lying outside the regions that are mutated in the B.1.351 and B.1.1.7 variants.

The CDR3, cysteine through phenylalanine, is 14 amino acids long. Just the 42-base CDR3 DNA is kept, in frame starting at base 1. V is shortened by 4 bases, J by 7 bases, and the region joining them spans 19 bases. From the germline V gene, CDR1 is SQVTM and CDR2 is ANQGSEA. The CDR3 regions of human TCRbeta chains were analyzed by immunosequencing. Per the original workflow: Repertoire TCRs were matched against a reference library of SARS-CoV-2-specific TCRs generated with the MIRA antigen-specificity platform. Breadth meant the fraction of unique TCRs that were SARS-CoV-2-associated, whereas depth meant the fraction of total T cells that were SARS-CoV-2-associated. Using the MIRA data, every spike-specific TCR was mapped to the spike region that the TCR reacted to and assigned to either a CD4 or a CD8 class. Log10-transformed breadth and depth values were compared by one-way ANOVA with Sidak's multiple comparisons tests. TCRdb holds this immuneACCESS table with in-frame rearrangements only. Some clones are missing; in checked studies, unresolved V genes explain under half, and the rest has no known cause. Clonal size and the V and J genes are those of that table, whereas D and trimming came from the DNA. Within this sample are 110,000 to 150,000 clones, with 92% of them counted one time only. Approximately 3.5% of the sample belongs to the ten largest clones.

The sample's time point label is to be understood as: about 28 days (+/-7) after the second vaccine dose. AZD1222 recipients with second doses at about 4 weeks or about 12 weeks were pooled, because spike-specific TCR depth and breadth did not differ between schedules. The vaccinee samples were drawn from two UK trials, COV001 and COV002, one of which was a single-blind randomized controlled phase 2/3 trial testing AZD1222 (ChAdOx1 nCoV-19) in healthy adults. For TCRbeta chain sequencing, PBMC samples were collected from trial participants at day 0 and at day 28 after the second dose. Comment on this clone: Its antigen remains undetermined. Base qualities were left out, and no much larger clone turns up one base away.

The source of this sequence is an adult who received the AZD1222 COVID-19 vaccine. The chain is made from TRBV29-1 and TRBJ1-2; tentative D gene TRBD1, with 6 bases matching. The sample in question was peripheral blood, obtained 28 days after the second AZD1222 dose. The CDR3 region: CSVGTGSVGGGYTF. The bases are TGCAGCGTTGGGACTGGCAGTGTAGGGGGTGGCTACACCTTC.